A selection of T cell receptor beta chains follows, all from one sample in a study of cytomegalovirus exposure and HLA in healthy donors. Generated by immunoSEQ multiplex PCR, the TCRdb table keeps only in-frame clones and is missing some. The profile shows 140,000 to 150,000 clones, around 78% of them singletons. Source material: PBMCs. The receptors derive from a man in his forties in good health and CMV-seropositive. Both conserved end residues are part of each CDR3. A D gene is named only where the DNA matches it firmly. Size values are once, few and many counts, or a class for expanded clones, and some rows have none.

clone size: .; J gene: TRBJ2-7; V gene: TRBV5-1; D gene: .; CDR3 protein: CASSLLQGRRTYEQYF; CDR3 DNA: TGCGCCAGCAGCTTGCTTCAGGGGCGTAGAACCTACGAGCAGTACTTC
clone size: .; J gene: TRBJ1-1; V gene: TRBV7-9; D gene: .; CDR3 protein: CASSLQNNMNTEAFF; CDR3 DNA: TGTGCCAGCAGCTTACAGAATAACATGAACACTGAAGCTTTCTTT
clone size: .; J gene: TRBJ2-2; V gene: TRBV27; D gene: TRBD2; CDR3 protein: CASSLSGRGGELFF; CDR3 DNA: TGTGCCAGCAGTTTAAGTGGGAGGGGCGGGGAGCTGTTTTTT
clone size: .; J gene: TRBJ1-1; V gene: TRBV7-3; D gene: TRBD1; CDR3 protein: CASSLTGTANTEAFF; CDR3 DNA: TGTGCCAGCAGCTTAACCGGGACAGCGAACACTGAAGCTTTCTTT
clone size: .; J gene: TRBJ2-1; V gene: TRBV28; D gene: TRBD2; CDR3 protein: CASSQALAGDEQFF; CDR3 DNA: TGTGCCAGCAGCCAGGCGCTAGCGGGCGATGAGCAGTTCTTC
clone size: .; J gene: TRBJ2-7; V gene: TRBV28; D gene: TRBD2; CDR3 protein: CASSLLGTSGRSSYEQYF; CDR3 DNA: TGTGCCAGCAGTTTATTGGGGACTAGCGGGAGGAGCTCCTACGAGCAGTACTTC
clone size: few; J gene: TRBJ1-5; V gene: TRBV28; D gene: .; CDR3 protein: CASVDGYQPQHF; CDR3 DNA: TGTGCCAGCGTTGACGGGTACCAGCCCCAGCATTTT
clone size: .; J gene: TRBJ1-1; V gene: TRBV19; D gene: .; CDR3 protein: CASGGGNTEAFF; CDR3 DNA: TGTGCCAGTGGGGGGGGAAACACTGAAGCTTTCTTT
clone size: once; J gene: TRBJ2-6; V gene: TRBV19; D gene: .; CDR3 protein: CASSNTGWEGANVLTF; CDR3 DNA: TGTGCCAGTAGTAACACAGGGTGGGAAGGGGCCAACGTCCTGACTTTC
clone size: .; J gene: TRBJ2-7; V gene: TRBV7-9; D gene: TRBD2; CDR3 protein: CASSRTSGTYEQYF; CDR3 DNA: TGTGCCAGCAGCCGGACTAGCGGGACCTACGAGCAGTACTTC
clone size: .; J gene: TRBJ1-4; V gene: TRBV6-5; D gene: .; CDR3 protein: CASSYSNQVSNEKLFF; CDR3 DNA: TGTGCCAGCAGTTACTCGAATCAGGTCTCTAATGAAAAACTGTTTTTT